This T cell receptor beta chain is from a study of cytomegalovirus exposure and HLA in healthy donors. PCR was performed using 60 Vbeta and 13 Jbeta primers. The method was immunoSEQ multiplex PCR; TCRdb's version includes in-frame clones alone and lacks a portion of them. The sample holds 150,000 to 200,000 clones. Study outcomes and limitations: In a later analysis, approximately 15,000 TCR beta sequences were associated with HLA alleles at 0.05 false discovery rate.

V dropped 4 bases and J dropped 4 bases, with 11 bases sitting between them. Germline V gene sequence: CDR1 WNHNN, CDR2 SYGVQD (reference sequence). The CDR3 extends over 14 amino acids. As to this clone: Its antigen is not known.

This TCR came from a woman between 18 and 29 years old in good health and CMV-seropositive. Sequenced material: PBMCs. J is TRBJ1-5 and V is TRBV10-1; no definite D call. The DNA for the CDR3 is TGCGCCAGCAGTGGAAGGGAGTCTAATCAGCCCCAGCATTTT. This encodes CASSGRESNQPQHF.